Following are 21 T cell receptor beta chains from one sample sequenced in a study of T cells in Graves' hyperthyroidism and ophthalmopathy. Regions amplified from RNA transcripts were the TCR beta CDR3 regions. The TCR CDR3 first-round RT-PCR relied on the HTBI primer set. TCRdb independently ran MiXCR on the multiplex PCR reads; one entry per CDR3 protein. The repertoire consists of around 700,000 distinct CDR3 sequences, with just over 35% occurring once and the leading ten covering around 32%. Sequencing used blood. Receptors were obtained from a woman between 40 and 55 years old with Graves' hyperthyroidism.

In regard to this clonotype: This may arise from a read error, as a much more abundant clone is one base away. The CDR3 carries no conserved terminal phenylalanine or tryptophan, so it likely arises from a read error. The rearrangement uses TRBV5-5 and TRBJ1-1; TRBD1 matches 9 bases. After removal of 1 base from V and 0 bases from J, the junction contained 4 bases not matched to a gene. From germline, CDR1 is SGHKS and CDR2 YYEKEE (reference sequence). CDR3 length: 16 amino acids. The CDR3 spells CASSLSTGGVNTEAFS. CDR3 nucleotide sequence: TGTGCCAGCAGCTTGTCGACAGGGGGGGTGAACACTGAAGCTTTCTCT.

This clonotype was counted many times. The rearrangement uses TRBV12-3 or TRBV12-4 and TRBJ2-5; D may be TRBD1 (6 bases). V was shortened by 5 bases and J by 5 bases, with 9 bases between the two germline ends. The length of the CDR3 is 12 residues. The CDR3 coding sequence is TGTGCCAGCAGTGGACAGAGCGAGACCCAGTACTTC. This sequence encodes CASSGQSETQYF.

A few counts support this clonotype. This chain links TRBV11-2 with TRBJ2-7, with a possible D match to TRBD1 (7 bases). The CDR3 totals 15 residues. V shed 2 bases and J shed 4 bases, with 15 bases lying between them. Germline V gives CDR1 SGHAT, CDR2 FQNNGV. The CDR3 sequence: CASSLIPGGKYEQYF. The CDR3 nucleotides read TGTGCCAGCAGCTTAATCCCAGGGGGGAAATACGAGCAGTACTTC.

The chain joins TRBV5-1 to TRBJ2-7; 9 bases are shared with TRBD2. The CDR3 contains 14 residues. The germline gives CDR1 SGHRS, CDR2 YFSETQ. Trimming took 9 bases from V and 3 from J; bases not matched to a gene: 10. The CDR3 sequence: CANRATSGCYEQYF. The DNA of the CDR3 is TGCGCCAACAGGGCTACTAGCGGGTGCTACGAGCAGTACTTC. Complete variable domain (other parts from reference TRBV5-1 and TRBJ2-7): KAGVTQTPRYLIKTRGQQVTLSCSPISGHRSVSWYQQTPGQGLQFLFEYFSETQRNKGNFPGRFSGRQFSNSRSEMNVSTLELGDSALYLCANRATSGCYEQYFGPGTRLTVT.

This clonotype came up many times. This chain connects TRBV19 to TRBJ2-7, with unresolved D. The CDR3 contains 15 residues. V shed 2 bases and J shed 2 bases, with 13 bases lying between them. Germline-derived CDR1 and CDR2 are LNHDA and SQIVND (reference sequence). The CDR3 DNA reads as TGTGCCAGTAGTATAAACGTCTCTCCCACCTACGAGCAGTACTTC. Translated: CASSINVSPTYEQYF.

CDR3 residues: CATEWGAEAFF. CDR3 nucleotides: TGTGCCACAGAATGGGGGGCTGAAGCTTTCTTT. V gene TRBV24-1 combines with J gene TRBJ1-1, with a weak D call TRBD1 (5 bases). The germline V and J ends were trimmed by 10 bases and 6 bases, with 11 bases remaining between them. The CDR3 contains 11 residues. Germline CDR1 is KGHDR and CDR2 is SFDVKD.

The chain combines TRBV2 with TRBJ1-2, with TRBD1 matching 7 bases. The CDR3 runs 11 residues. J was trimmed by 8 bases and V by 9 bases; bases with no gene match: 6. Germline V CDR1 and CDR2: SNHLY, FYNNEI. The CDR3 protein is CASPDREGYTF. CDR3 bases: TGTGCCAGTCCTGACAGGGAAGGCTACACCTTC.

This clonotype was detected many times. J is TRBJ2-7 and V is TRBV20-1; 10 bases are a match to TRBD1. Germline CDR1 and CDR2: DFQATT and SNEGSKA (reference sequence). With V trimmed by 7 bases and J by 4 bases, 7 bases remained unmatched. The length of the CDR3 is 13 residues. DNA for the CDR3: TGCAGTGTCGGCCGGGACAGGGGTTACGAGCAGTACTTC. This translates into CSVGRDRGYEQYF.

In this sample, this clonotype turned up many times. The junction shows a germline mismatch at one end, possibly a read error. The CDR3 loop is CASSLGQGANYGYTF. The CDR3 DNA is TGTGCCAGTAGTCTCGGACAGGGAGCTAACTATGGCTACACCTTC. The V and J genes are TRBV5-1 and TRBJ1-2; 8 bases are shared with TRBD1. Germline lookup yields CDR1 SGHRS and CDR2 YFSETQ. The CDR3 sequence is 15 residues long.

The rearrangement uses TRBV28 and TRBJ1-2, with 9 bases fitting TRBD1. J gave up 7 bases and V 5 bases, and 11 bases lay outside the gene matches. CDR1 and CDR2 (germline): MDHEN, SYDVKM. The CDR3 sequence is 15 residues long. The CDR3 nucleotides read TGTGCCAGCAGTACAGACGCCGGGACAGGGAGTGGCTACACCTTC. It translates to CASSTDAGTGSGYTF.

This clonotype came up many times. The chain uses TRBV24-1 and TRBJ2-2, with D perhaps TRBD2 (5 bases). The germline V gene encodes CDR1 KGHDR and CDR2 SFDVKD. This CDR3 region has 14 residues. V gave up 4 bases and J gave up 8 bases, with 13 bases separating them. The CDR3 nucleotides are TGTGCCACCAGTGACCCGGGAAAAACGGGGGAGCTGTTTTTT. Amino acids: CATSDPGKTGELFF.

This clonotype was recorded once. V usage is TRBV7-9 and J usage is TRBJ1-1, with D unclear. V was cut by 5 bases and J by 2 bases, with 15 bases left in between. Germline loops: CDR1 SEHNR, CDR2 FQNEAQ (reference sequence). The CDR3 runs to 15 residues. The CDR3 spells CASSADRGFNTEAFF. The CDR3 bases are TGTGCCAGCAGCGCAGACCGGGGATTTAACACTGAAGCTTTCTTT.

This clonotype was seen repeatedly, ten times or more. The chain is built from TRBV7-9 and TRBJ1-2; 10 bases match TRBD1. Germline loops: CDR1 SEHNR, CDR2 FQNEAQ (reference sequence). The CDR3 extends over 14 amino acids. The junction had 3 bases not matched to a gene; V was cut back by 4 bases and J by 4 bases. The CDR3 region is CASSWGQGIYGYTF. The CDR3 DNA is TGTGCCAGCAGCTGGGGACAGGGGATCTATGGCTACACCTTC.

The chain recombines TRBV7-2 with TRBJ1-1; D might be TRBD1 (5 bases). The V gene lost 5 bases and the J gene lost 0 bases, with 19 bases spanning the gap. The V gene's germline CDR1 is SGHTA and CDR2 FQGNSA. The CDR3 is 17 residues long. CDR3 sequence (DNA): TGTGCCAGCAGCCGCCCCCGGGGACTAGCTATGAACACTGAAGCTTTCTTT. Residues: CASSRPRGLAMNTEAFF.

DNA for the CDR3: TGTGCCAGCAGCTTAGCCACAGGGATGGACTATGGCTACACCTTC. It codes for CASSLATGMDYGYTF. J is TRBJ1-2 and V is TRBV7-9, with TRBD1 as a possible D gene (6 bases). Germline CDR1 reads SEHNR; CDR2 reads FQNEAQ (reference sequence). Trimming removed 0 bases at V and 3 bases at J, with 11 bases between. This CDR3 has 15 amino acids.

Many counts were recorded for this clonotype. The CDR3 reads CASSSWTGVYGYTF. CDR3 coding DNA: TGTGCCAGCAGCTCATGGACAGGGGTTTATGGCTACACCTTC. This chain joins TRBV5-6 and TRBJ1-2; 9 bases line up with TRBD1. The CDR3 is 14 amino acids. V shed 3 bases, J shed 5 bases, and the junction held 5 bases outside the gene matches. Germline V gene lookup returns CDR1 SGHDT and CDR2 YYEEEE.

The chain joins TRBV10-3 to TRBJ2-5, with a tentative D call TRBD2 (6 bases). Germline-derived CDR1 and CDR2 are ENHRY and SYGVKD. V lost 3 bases and J 4 bases, leaving 24 bases between the germline ends. This CDR3 region has 18 residues. The CDR3 region has the DNA TGTGCCATCAGTGACGTAGGGAACACCGGGGAGGAAGGAGAGACCCAGTACTTC. Its translation is CAISDVGNTGEEGETQYF.

This clonotype was recorded at least ten times. The chain links TRBV10-3 to TRBJ2-2; 13 nucleotides line up with TRBD2. The germline V gene has CDR1 ENHRY and CDR2 SYGVKD. The CDR3 has 17 residues. The V and J ends lost 6 bases and 2 bases, in that order; junction bases with no gene match: 6. The CDR3 loop reads CAIRRTSGSGNTGELFF. In DNA, the CDR3 is TGTGCCATCAGGAGGACTAGCGGGAGTGGTAACACCGGGGAGCTGTTTTTT.

This clonotype was observed a few times. The chain recombines TRBV13 with TRBJ1-1; 10 bases map to TRBD1. After removal of 5 bases from V and 11 bases from J, the junction contained 14 bases not matched to a gene. The CDR3 has 15 residues. The V gene's germline CDR1 is PRHDT and CDR2 FYEKMQ (reference sequence). DNA of the CDR3: TGTGCCAGCAGCCCATACCGGGACAGGGGTTTAGGGGCTTTCTTT. Amino acids: CASSPYRDRGLGAFF.

In the case of this clonotype: A read error is possible here, since a much larger clone lies one base away. The chain recombines TRBV6-5 with TRBJ1-2; D perhaps matches TRBD1 (6 bases). The germline V gene has CDR1 MNHEY and CDR2 SVGAGI. CDR3 size: 14 residues. CDR3 nucleotides: TGTGCCATCAGTTACTCCAGGGGAAACTATGGCTACACCTTC. It yields the protein CAISYSRGNYGYTF.

Many counts were recorded for this clonotype. The chain joins TRBV12-3 or TRBV12-4 to TRBJ1-5, with D tentatively TRBD1 (5 bases). The V end was cut by 6 bases, the J end by 9 bases, with 9 bases between. The CDR3 is 11 residues long. CDR3 nucleotides: TGTGCCAGCAGCCTGGGGGGGCCCCAGCATTTT. This codes for CASSLGGPQHF.